This T cell receptor beta chain was retrieved from a study of blood T cell repertoires in COVID-19. Study-level background: Whether acute or convalescent, the COVID-19 samples came from the United States, Italy and Spain. Nucleic acid was either cDNA or gDNA, and it came from T cells, B-cell-depleted T cells, or PBMCs.

The assay was immunoSEQ multiplex PCR, and TCRdb's table has in-frame clones only and misses some. The sample includes about 240,000 clones, around 85% of them seen just once. Across about two dozen US areas, participants ranged in age from about 18 to 90 years. From germline, CDR1 is SNHLY and CDR2 FYNNEI. Unmatched junction bases numbered 6, after V lost 6 bases and J lost 4 bases. The CDR3 runs 13 residues. The chain recombines TRBV2 with TRBJ2-7, with 7 bases fitting TRBD1. Sequencing was carried out using PBMCs or T cells enriched from blood (not recorded which). The clonotype comes from a woman in her 40s with acute COVID-19. The chain's CDR3 is CASSRDRSYEQYF. CDR3 coding DNA: TGTGCCAGCAGCCGGGACAGATCTTACGAGCAGTACTTC.